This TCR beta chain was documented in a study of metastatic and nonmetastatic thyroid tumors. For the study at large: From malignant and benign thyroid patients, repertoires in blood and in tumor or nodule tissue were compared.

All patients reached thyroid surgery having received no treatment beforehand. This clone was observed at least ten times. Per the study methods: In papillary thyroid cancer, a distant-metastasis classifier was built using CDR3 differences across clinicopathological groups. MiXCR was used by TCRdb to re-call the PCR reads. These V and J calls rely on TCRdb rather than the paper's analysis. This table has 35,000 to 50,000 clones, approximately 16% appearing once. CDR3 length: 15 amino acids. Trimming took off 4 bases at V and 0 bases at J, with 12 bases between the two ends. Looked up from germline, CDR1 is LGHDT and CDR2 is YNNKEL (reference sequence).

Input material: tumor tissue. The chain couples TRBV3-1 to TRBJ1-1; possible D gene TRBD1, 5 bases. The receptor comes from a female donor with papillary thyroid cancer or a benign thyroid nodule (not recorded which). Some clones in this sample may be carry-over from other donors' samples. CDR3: CASSPGPLMNTEAFF. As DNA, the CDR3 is TGTGCCAGCAGCCCGGGACCGCTCATGAACACTGAAGCTTTCTTT.